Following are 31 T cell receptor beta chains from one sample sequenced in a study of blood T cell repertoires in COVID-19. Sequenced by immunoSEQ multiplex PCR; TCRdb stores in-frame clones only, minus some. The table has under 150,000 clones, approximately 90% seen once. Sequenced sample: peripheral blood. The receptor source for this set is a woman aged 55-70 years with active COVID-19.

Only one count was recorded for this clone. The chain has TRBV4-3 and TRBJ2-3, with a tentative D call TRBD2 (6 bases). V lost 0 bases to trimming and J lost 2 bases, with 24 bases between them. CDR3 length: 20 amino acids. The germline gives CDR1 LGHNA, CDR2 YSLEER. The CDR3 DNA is TGCGCCAGCAGCCAAGATATTTATCGTGGAGGGACGAGGCTCACAGATACGCAGTATTTT. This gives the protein CASSQDIYRGGTRLTDTQYF.

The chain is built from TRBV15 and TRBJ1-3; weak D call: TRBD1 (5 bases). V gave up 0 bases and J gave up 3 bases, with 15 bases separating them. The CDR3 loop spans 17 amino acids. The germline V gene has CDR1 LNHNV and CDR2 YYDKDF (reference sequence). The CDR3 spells CATSRESARAYGNTIYF. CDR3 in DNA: TGTGCCACCAGCAGAGAGTCGGCCAGGGCGTATGGAAACACCATATATTTT.

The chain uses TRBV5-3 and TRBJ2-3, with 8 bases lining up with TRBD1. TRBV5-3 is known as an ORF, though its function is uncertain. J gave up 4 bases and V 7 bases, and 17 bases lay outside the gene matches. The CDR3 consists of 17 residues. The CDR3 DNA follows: TGTGCCAGAGGGGGACAGGCCCAACGAGAGGGCCCAGATACGCAGTATTTT. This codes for CARGGQAQREGPDTQYF.

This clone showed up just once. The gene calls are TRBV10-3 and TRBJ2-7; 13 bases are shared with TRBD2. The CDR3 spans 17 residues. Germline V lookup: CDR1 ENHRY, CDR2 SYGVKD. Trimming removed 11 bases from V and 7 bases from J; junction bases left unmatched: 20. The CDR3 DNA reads TGTGCCGCGAGACCTGCAACTAGCGGGAGGGTGACGGCGGAGCAGTACTTC. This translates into CAARPATSGRVTAEQYF.

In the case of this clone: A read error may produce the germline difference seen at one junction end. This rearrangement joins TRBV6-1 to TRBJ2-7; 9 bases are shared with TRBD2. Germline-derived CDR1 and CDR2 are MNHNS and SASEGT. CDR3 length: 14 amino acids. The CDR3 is CASCDSGRMRSGYF. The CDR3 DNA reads TGTGCCAGCTGTGATAGCGGGAGAATGCGATCGGGGTACTTC.

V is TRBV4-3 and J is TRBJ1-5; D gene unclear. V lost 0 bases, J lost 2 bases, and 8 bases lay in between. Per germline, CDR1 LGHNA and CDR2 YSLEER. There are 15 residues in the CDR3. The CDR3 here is CASSQDSLGNQPQHF. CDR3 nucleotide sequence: TGCGCCAGCAGCCAAGATTCCCTAGGCAATCAGCCCCAGCATTTT.

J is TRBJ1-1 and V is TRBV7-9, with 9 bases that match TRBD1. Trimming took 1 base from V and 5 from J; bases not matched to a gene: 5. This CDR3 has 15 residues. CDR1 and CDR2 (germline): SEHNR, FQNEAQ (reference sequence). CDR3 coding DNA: TGTGCCAGCAGCTTAGGAGGACAGGGGCGGACTGAAGCTTTCTTT. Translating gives CASSLGGQGRTEAFF.

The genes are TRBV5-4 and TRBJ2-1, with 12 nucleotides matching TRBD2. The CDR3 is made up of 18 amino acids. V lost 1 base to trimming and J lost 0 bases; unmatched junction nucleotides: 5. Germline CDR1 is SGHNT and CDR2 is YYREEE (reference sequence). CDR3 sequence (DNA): TGTGCCAGCAGCTTGACTAGCGGGAGGCCGAGCTCCTACAATGAGCAGTTCTTC. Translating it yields CASSLTSGRPSSYNEQFF.

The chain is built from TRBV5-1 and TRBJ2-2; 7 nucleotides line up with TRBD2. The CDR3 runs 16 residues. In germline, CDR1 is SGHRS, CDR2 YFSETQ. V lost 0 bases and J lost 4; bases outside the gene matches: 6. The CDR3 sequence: CASSLVGGERTGELFF. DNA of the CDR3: TGCGCCAGCAGCTTGGTTGGGGGGGAACGCACCGGGGAGCTGTTTTTT.

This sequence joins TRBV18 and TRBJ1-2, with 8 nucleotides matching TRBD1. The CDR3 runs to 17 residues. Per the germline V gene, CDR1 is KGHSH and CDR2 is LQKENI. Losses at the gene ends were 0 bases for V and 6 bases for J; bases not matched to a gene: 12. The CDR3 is CASSPPQGALRLNGYTF. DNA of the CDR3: TGTGCCAGCTCACCACCGCAGGGGGCCTTAAGACTTAATGGCTACACCTTC.

The CDR3 nucleotides are TGTGCCAGCAGTTCTAGCGGGAGGGGGTTCTCCTACAATGAGCAGTTCTTC. Amino acid sequence: CASSSSGRGFSYNEQFF. V is TRBV28 and J is TRBJ2-1; TRBD2 agrees at 12 bases. CDR1 is MDHEN, CDR2 SYDVKM, per germline. CDR3 length: 17 residues. V shed 4 bases, J shed 0 bases, and the junction held 4 bases outside the gene matches.

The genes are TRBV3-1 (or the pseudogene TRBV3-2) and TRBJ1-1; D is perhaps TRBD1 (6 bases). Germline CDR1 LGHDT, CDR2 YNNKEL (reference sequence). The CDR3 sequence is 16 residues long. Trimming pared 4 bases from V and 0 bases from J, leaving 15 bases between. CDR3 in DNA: TGTGCCAGCAGCCCGCCCGACAGGTTAATGAACACTGAAGCTTTCTTT. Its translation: CASSPPDRLMNTEAFF.

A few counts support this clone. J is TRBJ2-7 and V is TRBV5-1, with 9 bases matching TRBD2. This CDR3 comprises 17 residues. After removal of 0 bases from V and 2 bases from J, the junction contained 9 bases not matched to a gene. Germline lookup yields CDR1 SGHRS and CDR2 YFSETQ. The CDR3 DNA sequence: TGCGCCAGCAGCTTGGTCTACGGCGGGAGGGAGACCTACGAGCAGTACTTC. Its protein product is CASSLVYGGRETYEQYF. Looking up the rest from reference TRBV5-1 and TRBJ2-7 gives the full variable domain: KAGVTQTPRYLIKTRGQQVTLSCSPISGHRSVSWYQQTPGQGLQFLFEYFSETQRNKGNFPGRFSGRQFSNSRSEMNVSTLELGDSALYLCASSLVYGGRETYEQYFGPGTRLTVT.

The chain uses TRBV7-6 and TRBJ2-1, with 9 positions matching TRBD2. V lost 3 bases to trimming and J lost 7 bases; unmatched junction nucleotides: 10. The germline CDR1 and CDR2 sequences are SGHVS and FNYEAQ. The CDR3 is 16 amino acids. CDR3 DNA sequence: TGTGCCAGCAGCTTTCCCTATGGCGGGAGGGAGAATGAGCAGTTCTTC. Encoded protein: CASSFPYGGRENEQFF.

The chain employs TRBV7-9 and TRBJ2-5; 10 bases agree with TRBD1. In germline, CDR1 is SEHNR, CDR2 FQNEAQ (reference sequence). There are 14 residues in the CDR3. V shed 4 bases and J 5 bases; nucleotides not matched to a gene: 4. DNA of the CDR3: TGTGCCAGCAGCTCGGACAGGGGGTTGGAGACCCAGTACTTC. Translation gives CASSSDRGLETQYF.

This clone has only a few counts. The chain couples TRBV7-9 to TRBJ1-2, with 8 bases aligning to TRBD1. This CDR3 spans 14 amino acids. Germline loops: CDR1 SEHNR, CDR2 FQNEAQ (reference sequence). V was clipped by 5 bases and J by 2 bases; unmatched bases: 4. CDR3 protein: CASSTWDRNYGYTF. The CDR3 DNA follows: TGTGCCAGCAGCACATGGGACAGGAACTATGGCTACACCTTC.

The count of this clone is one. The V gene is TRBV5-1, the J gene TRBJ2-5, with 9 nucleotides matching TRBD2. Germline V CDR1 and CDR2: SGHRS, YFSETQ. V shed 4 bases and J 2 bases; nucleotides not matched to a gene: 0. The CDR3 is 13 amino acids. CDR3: CASSTSGQETQYF. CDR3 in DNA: TGCGCCAGCAGCACTAGCGGGCAAGAGACCCAGTACTTC. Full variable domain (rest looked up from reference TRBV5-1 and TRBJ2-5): KAGVTQTPRYLIKTRGQQVTLSCSPISGHRSVSWYQQTPGQGLQFLFEYFSETQRNKGNFPGRFSGRQFSNSRSEMNVSTLELGDSALYLCASSTSGQETQYFGPGTRLLVL.

This CDR3 reads CASSPAGPGQFF. In nucleotides, the CDR3 is TGTGCCAGCAGCCCAGCGGGCCCTGGACAGTTCTTC. The gene calls are TRBV3-1 (or the pseudogene TRBV3-2) and TRBJ2-1; D might be TRBD2 (6 bases). The CDR3 runs 12 residues. The V and J ends lost 4 bases and 13 bases respectively, with 14 bases between them. In germline, CDR1 is LGHDT, CDR2 YNNKEL (reference sequence).

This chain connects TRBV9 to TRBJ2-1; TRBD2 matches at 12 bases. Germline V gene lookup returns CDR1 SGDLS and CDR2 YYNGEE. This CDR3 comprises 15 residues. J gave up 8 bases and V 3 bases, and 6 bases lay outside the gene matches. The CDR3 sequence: CASSALAGGNHEQFF. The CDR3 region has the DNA TGTGCCAGCAGCGCCCTAGCGGGAGGGAACCATGAGCAGTTCTTC.

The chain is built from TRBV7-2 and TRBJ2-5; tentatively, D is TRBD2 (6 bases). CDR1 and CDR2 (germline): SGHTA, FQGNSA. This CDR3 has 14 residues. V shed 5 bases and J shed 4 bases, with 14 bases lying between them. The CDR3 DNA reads TGTGCCAGCAGCCACTTGGGGGGAGGAGAGACCCAGTACTTC. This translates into CASSHLGGGETQYF.

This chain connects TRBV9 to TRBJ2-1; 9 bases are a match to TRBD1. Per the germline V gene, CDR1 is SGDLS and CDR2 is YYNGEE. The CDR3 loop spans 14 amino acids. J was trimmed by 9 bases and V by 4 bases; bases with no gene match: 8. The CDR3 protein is CASSRTGVTTEQFF. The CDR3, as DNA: TGTGCCAGCAGCCGGACAGGGGTGACAACTGAGCAGTTCTTC.

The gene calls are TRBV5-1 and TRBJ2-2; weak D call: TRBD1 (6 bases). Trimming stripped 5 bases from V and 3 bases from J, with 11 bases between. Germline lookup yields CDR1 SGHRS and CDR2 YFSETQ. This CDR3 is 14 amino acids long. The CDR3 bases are TGCGCCAGCAGACGGACAGTAGACACCGGGGAGCTGTTTTTT. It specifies CASRRTVDTGELFF.

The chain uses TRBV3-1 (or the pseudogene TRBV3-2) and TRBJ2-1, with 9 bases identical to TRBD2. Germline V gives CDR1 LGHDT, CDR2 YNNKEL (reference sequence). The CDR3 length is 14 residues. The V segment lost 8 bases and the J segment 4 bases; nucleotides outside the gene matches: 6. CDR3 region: CASHAGGGYNEQFF. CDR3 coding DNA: TGTGCCAGCCACGCGGGAGGGGGGTACAATGAGCAGTTCTTC.

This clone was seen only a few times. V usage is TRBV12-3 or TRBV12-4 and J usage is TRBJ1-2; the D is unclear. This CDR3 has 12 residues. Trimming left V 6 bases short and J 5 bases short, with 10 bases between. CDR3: CASSSTGYGYTF. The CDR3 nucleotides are TGTGCCAGCAGCTCGACGGGGTATGGCTACACCTTC.

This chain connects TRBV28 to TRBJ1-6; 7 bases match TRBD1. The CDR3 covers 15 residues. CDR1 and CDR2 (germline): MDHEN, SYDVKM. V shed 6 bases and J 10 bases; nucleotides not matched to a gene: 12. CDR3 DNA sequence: TGTGCCAGCAGCCTACAGGGGAAGTATGAGTCACCCCTCCACTTT. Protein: CASSLQGKYESPLHF.

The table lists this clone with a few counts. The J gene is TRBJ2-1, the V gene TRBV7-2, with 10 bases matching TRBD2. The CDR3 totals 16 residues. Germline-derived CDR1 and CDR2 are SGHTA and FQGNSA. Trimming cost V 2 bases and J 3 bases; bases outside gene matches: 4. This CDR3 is CASSLFPSGSYNEQFF. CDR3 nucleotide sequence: TGTGCCAGCAGCTTATTTCCTAGCGGGAGCTACAATGAGCAGTTCTTC.

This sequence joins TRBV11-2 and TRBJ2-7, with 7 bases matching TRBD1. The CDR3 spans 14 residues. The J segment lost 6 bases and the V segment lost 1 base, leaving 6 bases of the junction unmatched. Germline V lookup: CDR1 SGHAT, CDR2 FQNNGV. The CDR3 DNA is TGTGCCAGCAGCTTAGGCGACAGGGTAGCCGAGCAGTACTTC. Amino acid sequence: CASSLGDRVAEQYF.

CDR3 coding DNA: TGTGCCACCAGCAGAGAGGCGGGATATTCCTACGAGCAGTACTTC. It specifies CATSREAGYSYEQYF. The chain links TRBV15 to TRBJ2-7; D may be TRBD2 (6 bases). The germline CDR1 and CDR2 sequences are LNHNV and YYDKDF (reference sequence). The CDR3 extends over 15 amino acids. Deletions cut 0 bases from V and 1 base from J, with 10 bases between.

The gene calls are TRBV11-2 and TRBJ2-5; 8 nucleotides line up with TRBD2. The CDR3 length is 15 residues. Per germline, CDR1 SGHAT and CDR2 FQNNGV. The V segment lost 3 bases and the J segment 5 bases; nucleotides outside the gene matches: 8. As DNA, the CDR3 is TGTGCCAGCAGCTTCCGGGTAGCGGGAAAGGAGACCCAGTACTTC. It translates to CASSFRVAGKETQYF.

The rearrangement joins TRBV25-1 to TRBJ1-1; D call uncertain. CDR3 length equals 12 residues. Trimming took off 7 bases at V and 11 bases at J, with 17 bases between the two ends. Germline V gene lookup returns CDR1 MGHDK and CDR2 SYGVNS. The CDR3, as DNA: TGTGCCAGCAAGTGGCACCGCGGGGAGGCTTTCTTT. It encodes CASKWHRGEAFF.

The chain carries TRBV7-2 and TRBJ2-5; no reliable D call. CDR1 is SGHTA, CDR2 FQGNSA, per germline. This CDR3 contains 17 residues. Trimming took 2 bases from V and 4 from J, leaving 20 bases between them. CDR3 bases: TGTGCCAGCAGCTTACAGCAGACCTGGGCAGTAGGAGAGACCCAGTACTTC. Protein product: CASSLQQTWAVGETQYF.